The 4 T cell receptor beta chains listed next were all sequenced from one sample in a study of OX40 agonist ivuxolimab in advanced cancers. Using immunoSEQ multiplex PCR, the repertoire was profiled, and TCRdb retains in-frame clones only, with some absent. The table has about 7,800 clones, 73% seen once. The specimen was CD4+ or CD8+ T cells sorted from blood, collected in a trial of the OX40 agonist ivuxolimab. These receptors came from an adult with an advanced solid tumor such as melanoma, head and neck, liver or kidney cancer.

V is TRBV27 and J is TRBJ1-1, with D possibly TRBD1 on 5 matching bases. The CDR3 has 14 amino acids. The germline V and J ends were trimmed by 5 bases and 4 bases, with 14 bases remaining between them. Per germline, CDR1 MNHEY and CDR2 SMNVEV (reference sequence). The CDR3 DNA sequence: TGTGCCAGCAGTCCCCAGGGACCGTTCACTGAAGCTTTCTTT. As protein: CASSPQGPFTEAFF.

V and J are TRBV13 and TRBJ2-2; D not certain. The CDR3 covers 17 residues. Germline V CDR1 and CDR2: PRHDT, FYEKMQ (reference sequence). V was trimmed by 4 bases and J by 2 bases, leaving 17 bases between them. CDR3 in DNA: TGTGCCAGCAGCTCAACCTGGACGGTATCCAACACCGGGGAGCTGTTTTTT. Amino acid sequence: CASSSTWTVSNTGELFF.

The V and J genes are TRBV21-1 and TRBJ1-3. TRBV21-1 represents a pseudogene. This CDR3 region has 19 residues. CDR3 in DNA: TGTGCCAGCAGCAAGTGGAGGTTATGCCCCCTAATTAGGGGAAACACCATATATTTT. Its translation is CASSKWRLCPLIRGNTIYF.

The rearrangement joins TRBV6-5 to TRBJ1-2; D is possibly TRBD1 (5 bases). Trimming took 2 bases from V and 7 from J, leaving 8 bases between them. The CDR3 sequence is 12 residues long. The germline V gene encodes CDR1 MNHEY and CDR2 SVGAGI. The CDR3 loop reads CASSYGGAGYTF. CDR3 sequence (DNA): TGTGCCAGCAGTTACGGGGGTGCTGGCTACACCTTC.